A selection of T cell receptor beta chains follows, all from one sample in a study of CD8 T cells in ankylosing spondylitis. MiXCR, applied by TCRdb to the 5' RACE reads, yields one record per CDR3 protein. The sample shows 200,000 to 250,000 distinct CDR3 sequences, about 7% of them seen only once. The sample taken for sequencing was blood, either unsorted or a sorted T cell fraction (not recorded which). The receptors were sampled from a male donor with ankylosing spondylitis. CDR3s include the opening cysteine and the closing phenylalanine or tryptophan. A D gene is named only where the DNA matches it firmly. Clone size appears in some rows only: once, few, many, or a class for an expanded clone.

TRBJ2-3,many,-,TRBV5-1,CASSLEVTDTQYF,TGCGCCAGCAGCTTGGAGGTAACGGATACGCAGTATTTT
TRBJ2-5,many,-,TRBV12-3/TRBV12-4,CASSLGRGRETQYF,TGTGCCAGCAGTTTAGGTCGTGGCAGGGAGACCCAGTACTTC
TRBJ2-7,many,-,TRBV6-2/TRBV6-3,CASSYSIEQYF,TGTGCCAGCAGTTACAGTATCGAGCAGTACTTC
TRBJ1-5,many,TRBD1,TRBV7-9,CASSLDRGSNQPQHF,TGTGCCAGCAGTTTGGACAGGGGGAGCAATCAGCCCCAGCATTTT
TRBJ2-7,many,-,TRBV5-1,CASSLSKGYEQYF,TGCGCCAGCAGCTTGAGCAAGGGGTACGAGCAGTACTTC
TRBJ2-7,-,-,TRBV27,CTSKGQDLVEQYF,TGCACCAGCAAGGGCCAGGATTTGGTCGAGCAGTACTTC
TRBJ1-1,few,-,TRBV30,CAWSIGGGVSEAFF,TGTGCCTGGAGTATCGGGGGCGGAGTCTCTGAAGCTTTCTTT
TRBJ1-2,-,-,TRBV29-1,CSVVRANYGYTF,TGCAGCGTTGTACGGGCCAACTATGGCTACACCTTC
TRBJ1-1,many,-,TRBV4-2,CASEGGDTEAFF,TGTGCCAGCGAGGGGGGAGACACTGAAGCTTTCTTT
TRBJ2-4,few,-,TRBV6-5,CASSSLTLAKNIQYF,TGTGCCAGCAGTTCCCTTACATTAGCCAAAAACATTCAGTACTTC
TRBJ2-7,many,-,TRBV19,CASSAGPGEVYEQYF,TGTGCCAGTAGTGCCGGCCCGGGAGAGGTCTACGAGCAGTACTTC
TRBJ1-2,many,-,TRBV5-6,CASSRAVRVNYGYTF,TGTGCCAGCAGCCGTGCGGTAAGAGTCAACTATGGCTACACCTTC
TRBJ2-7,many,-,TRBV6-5,CASSYRPLLRTSEQYF,TGTGCCAGCAGCTACCGGCCCTTACTACGCACTAGCGAGCAGTACTTC
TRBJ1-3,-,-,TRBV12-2,CASRLAVGTDTRGRRSSGNTIYF,TGTGCAAGTCGCTTAGCTGTCGGGACCGACACCCGAGGACGAAGGAGCTCTGGAAACACCATATATTTT
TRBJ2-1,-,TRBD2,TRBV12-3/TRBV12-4,CTSSLWALAALSSYNEQFF,TGTACCAGCAGTTTGTGGGCACTAGCGGCACTGAGCTCCTACAATGAGCAGTTCTTC
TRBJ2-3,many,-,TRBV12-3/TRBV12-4,CASSTAGQPPGGQYF,TGTGCCAGCAGCACGGCGGGACAGCCTCCGGGTGGGCAGTATTTT
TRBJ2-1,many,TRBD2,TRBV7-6,CASSLISGGKYNEQFF,TGTGCCAGCAGCTTAATTAGCGGGGGGAAATACAATGAGCAGTTCTTC
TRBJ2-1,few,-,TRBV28,CASSLTRTSGNEQFF,TGTGCCAGCAGTTTAACCCGAACGTCGGGGAATGAGCAGTTCTTC
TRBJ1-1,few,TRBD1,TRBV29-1,CSALTGGKGTEAFF,TGCAGCGCCTTGACAGGGGGCAAGGGCACTGAAGCTTTCTTT
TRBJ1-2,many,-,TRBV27,CASSFRENYGYTF,TGTGCCAGCAGTTTCAGGGAAAACTATGGCTACACCTTC
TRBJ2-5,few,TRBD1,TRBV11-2,CASSSHRGQETQYF,TGTGCCAGCAGCTCTCACAGGGGGCAAGAGACCCAGTACTTC
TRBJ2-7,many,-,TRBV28,CASSFRDRYEQYF,TGTGCCAGCAGTTTCAGGGATAGGTACGAGCAGTACTTC
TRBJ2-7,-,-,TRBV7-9,CASSLAHFEQYF,TGTGCCAGCAGCTTAGCTCATTTCGAGCAGTACTTC
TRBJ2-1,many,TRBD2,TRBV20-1,CSASGTSGNHEQFF,TGCAGTGCATCCGGGACTAGCGGGAACCATGAGCAGTTCTTC
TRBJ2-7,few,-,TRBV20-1,CSAAWRSTYEQYF,TGCAGTGCTGCCTGGCGGAGCACCTACGAGCAGTACTTC
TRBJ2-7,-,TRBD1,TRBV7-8,CASSLFSTGRLPYEQYF,TGTGCCAGCAGCCTCTTCTCGACAGGGAGACTTCCCTACGAGCAGTACTTC
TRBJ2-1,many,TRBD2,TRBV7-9,CASSLASGRAVEQFF,TGTGCCAGCAGCTTAGCGTCCGGGAGGGCCGTTGAGCAGTTCTTC
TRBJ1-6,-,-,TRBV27,CASSLAVPSSYNSPLHF,TGTGCCAGCAGTTTGGCAGTTCCGAGCTCCTATAATTCACCCCTCCACTTT
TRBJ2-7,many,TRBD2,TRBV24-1,CATSTLAGSSYEQYF,TGTGCCACCAGTACCCTAGCGGGAAGCTCCTACGAGCAGTACTTC
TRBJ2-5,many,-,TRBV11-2,CASSPRRTQYF,TGTGCCAGCAGCCCGAGGAGAACCCAGTACTTC
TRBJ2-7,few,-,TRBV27,CASSLAWGMSSYEQYF,TGTGCCAGCAGTTTGGCGTGGGGGATGAGCTCCTACGAGCAGTACTTC
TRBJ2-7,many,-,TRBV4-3,CASSPDPGDGYEQYF,TGCGCCAGCAGCCCGGATCCAGGGGATGGCTACGAGCAGTACTTC
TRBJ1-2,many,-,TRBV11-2,CASSRRGFYGYTF,TGTGCCAGCAGCCGCAGGGGCTTCTATGGCTACACCTTC
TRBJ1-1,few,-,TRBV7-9,CASSFPGNVNTEAFF,TGTGCCAGCAGCTTCCCCGGTAACGTGAACACTGAAGCTTTCTTT
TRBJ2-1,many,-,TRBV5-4,CASSFGRSGLYNEQFF,TGTGCCAGCAGCTTTGGGCGAAGCGGACTTTACAATGAGCAGTTCTTC
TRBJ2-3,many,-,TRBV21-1,CASTVPRDRSTDTQYF,TGTGCCAGCACCGTCCCCAGGGACCGAAGCACAGATACGCAGTATTTT
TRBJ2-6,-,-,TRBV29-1,CSVHDPGAGSGANVLTF,TGCAGCGTACACGACCCAGGGGCCGGCTCTGGGGCCAACGTCCTGACTTTC
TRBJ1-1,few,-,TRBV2,CASRGEPTEAFF,TGTGCCAGCAGGGGGGAGCCCACTGAAGCTTTCTTT
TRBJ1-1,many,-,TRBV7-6,CASSLAIGTEAFF,TGTGCCAGCAGCTTAGCCATAGGCACTGAAGCTTTCTTT
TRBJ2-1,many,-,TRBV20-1,CSARDLASQRNEQFF,TGCAGTGCTAGAGATTTGGCTAGTCAGCGCAATGAGCAGTTCTTC
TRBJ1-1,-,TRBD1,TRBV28,CASSDGQGGTEAFF,TGTGCCAGCAGCGACGGACAGGGAGGGACTGAAGCTTTCTTT
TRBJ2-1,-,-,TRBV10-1,CASSDFGNNEQFF,TGCGCCAGCAGTGATTTCGGTAATAATGAGCAGTTCTTC
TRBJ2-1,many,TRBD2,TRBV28,CASSYTSDSYNEQFF,TGTGCCAGCAGTTATACTAGCGACTCCTACAATGAGCAGTTCTTC
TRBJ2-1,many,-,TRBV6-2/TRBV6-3,CASKLTGNEQFF,TGTGCCAGCAAATTGACAGGCAATGAGCAGTTCTTC
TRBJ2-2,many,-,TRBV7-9,CASSLAQDPGELFF,TGTGCCAGCAGCTTAGCGCAAGATCCCGGGGAGCTGTTTTTT
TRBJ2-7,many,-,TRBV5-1,CASSLWSPRGEQYF,TGCGCCAGCAGCTTGTGGTCTCCGAGGGGCGAGCAGTACTTC
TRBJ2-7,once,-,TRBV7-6,CASSPGPIREQYF,TGTGCCAGCAGCCCCGGGCCCATCCGGGAGCAGTACTTC
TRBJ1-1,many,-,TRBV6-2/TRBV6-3,CASSPTGGNTEAFF,TGTGCCAGCAGCCCGACAGGAGGGAACACTGAAGCTTTCTTT
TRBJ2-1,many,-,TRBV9,CASSAGHEQFF,TGTGCCAGCAGTGCAGGCCATGAGCAGTTCTTC
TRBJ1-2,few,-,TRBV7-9,CASSPDVANYGYTF,TGTGCCAGCAGCCCAGACGTAGCTAACTATGGCTACACCTTC
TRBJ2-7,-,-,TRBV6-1,CASSVRQVYEQYF,TGTGCCAGCAGTGTTAGACAGGTCTACGAGCAGTACTTC
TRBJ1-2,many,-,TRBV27,CASSSRLTNYGYTF,TGTGCCAGCAGTTCGCGTTTAACTAACTATGGCTACACCTTC
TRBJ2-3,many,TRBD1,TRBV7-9,CASSLGRTGGDTQYF,TGTGCCAGCAGCTTGGGACGGACAGGGGGCGATACGCAGTATTTT
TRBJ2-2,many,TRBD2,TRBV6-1,CASRGRDYPPTGTGELFF,TGTGCCAGCCGTGGGAGGGACTACCCCCCGACGGGCACCGGGGAGCTGTTTTTT
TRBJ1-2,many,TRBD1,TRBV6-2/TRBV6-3,CASSVGQTYGYTF,TGTGCCAGCAGTGTGGGACAGACCTATGGCTACACCTTC